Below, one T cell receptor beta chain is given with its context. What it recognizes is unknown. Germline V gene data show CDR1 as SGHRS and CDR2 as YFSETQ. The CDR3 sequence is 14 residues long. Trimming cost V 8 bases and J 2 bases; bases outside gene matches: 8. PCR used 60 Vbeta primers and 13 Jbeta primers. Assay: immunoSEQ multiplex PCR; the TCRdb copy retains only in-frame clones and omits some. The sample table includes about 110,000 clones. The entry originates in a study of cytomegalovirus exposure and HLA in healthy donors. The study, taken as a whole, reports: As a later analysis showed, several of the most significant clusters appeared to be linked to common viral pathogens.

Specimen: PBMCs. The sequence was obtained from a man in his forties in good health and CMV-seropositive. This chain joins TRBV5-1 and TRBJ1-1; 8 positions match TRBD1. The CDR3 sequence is CASSIQGANTEAFF. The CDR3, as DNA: TGCGCCAGTTCGATTCAGGGGGCCAACACTGAAGCTTTCTTT.